This T cell receptor (beta chain) originates from a study of blood T cell repertoires in COVID-19. Germline values: CDR1 LGHDT, CDR2 YNNKEL (reference sequence). The CDR3 is 15 residues long. The V and J ends lost 4 bases and 4 bases, in that order; junction bases with no gene match: 8. Sequencing was performed with immunoSEQ multiplex PCR; in TCRdb, only in-frame clones are kept and a portion is missing. This sample carries 75,000 to 95,000 clones, around nine tenths of them seen once, and the ten largest clones take 2.5% to 3.5%. This TCR came from a woman of 80 years or more with acute or convalescent COVID-19. The V gene is TRBV3-1 (or the pseudogene TRBV3-2), the J gene TRBJ1-2; 8 bases agree with TRBD1. The sample consisted of peripheral blood. For the CDR3, the DNA is TGTGCCAGCAGCCTAGGACAGGGAATTTTCTATGGCTACACCTTC. Its protein is CASSLGQGIFYGYTF.